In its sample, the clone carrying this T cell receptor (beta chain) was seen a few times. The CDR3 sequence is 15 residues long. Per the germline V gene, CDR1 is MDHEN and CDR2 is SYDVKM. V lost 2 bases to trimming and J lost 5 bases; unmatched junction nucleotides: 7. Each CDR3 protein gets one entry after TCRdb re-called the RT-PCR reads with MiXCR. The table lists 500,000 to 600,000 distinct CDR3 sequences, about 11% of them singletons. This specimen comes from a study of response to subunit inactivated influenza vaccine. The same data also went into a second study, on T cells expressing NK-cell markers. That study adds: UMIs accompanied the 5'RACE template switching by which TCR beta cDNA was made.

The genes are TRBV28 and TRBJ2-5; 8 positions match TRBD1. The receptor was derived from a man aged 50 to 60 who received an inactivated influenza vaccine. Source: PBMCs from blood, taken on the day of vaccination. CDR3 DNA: TGTGCCAGCAGTTTACTACCGGACAGGGTCGAGACCCAGTACTTC. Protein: CASSLLPDRVETQYF.